Below, 8 T cell receptor beta chains from the same sample are listed, as sequenced in a study of OX40 agonist ivuxolimab in advanced cancers. Assay: immunoSEQ multiplex PCR; the TCRdb copy retains only in-frame clones and omits some. The sample lists about 63,000 clones, roughly four fifths seen once, with roughly 1.5% in the top ten. Specimen: CD4+ or CD8+ T cells sorted from blood, collected in a trial of the OX40 agonist ivuxolimab. The origin of the receptors is an adult with an advanced solid tumor such as melanoma, head and neck, liver or kidney cancer.

The chain employs TRBV20-1 and TRBJ2-2, with no clear D. Germline CDR1 is DFQATT and CDR2 is SNEGSKA (reference sequence). The germline V and J ends were trimmed by 6 bases and 4 bases, with 6 bases remaining between them. CDR3 length equals 11 residues. CDR3 in amino acids: CSAKTTGELFF. Written as DNA, the CDR3 is TGCAGTGCCAAAACCACCGGGGAGCTGTTTTTT.

V and J are TRBV11-2 and TRBJ2-1; 14 bases match TRBD2. Germline V gene sequence: CDR1 SGHAT, CDR2 FQNNGV. V trimming: 5 bases; J trimming: 9 bases; junction bases outside the gene matches: 6. CDR3 length: 15 amino acids. The CDR3 coding sequence is TGTGCCAGCAGCCTCCGGACTAGCGGGAGGTCTGAGCAGTTCTTC. It specifies CASSLRTSGRSEQFF.

This rearrangement joins TRBV14 to TRBJ2-5; 7 bases are shared with TRBD1. CDR3 length: 13 amino acids. J lost 5 bases, V lost 4 bases, and 4 bases had no gene match. The germline V gene encodes CDR1 SGHDN and CDR2 FVKESK. This CDR3 is CASSRQGGETQYF. CDR3 nucleotides: TGTGCCAGCAGCCGACAGGGCGGGGAGACCCAGTACTTC.

This rearrangement joins TRBV28 to TRBJ1-6, with D uncertain. V was cut by 6 bases and J by 13 bases, with 16 bases left in between. The germline V gene encodes CDR1 MDHEN and CDR2 SYDVKM. The CDR3 runs 13 residues. The CDR3 DNA reads as TGTGCCAGCAGCCTCCAATCAGTTAGCCCCCTCCACTTT. Protein: CASSLQSVSPLHF.

This clone has a handful of counts. The chain links TRBV7-8 to TRBJ1-6; unclear D gene. Germline V gene data show CDR1 as SGHVS and CDR2 as FQNEAQ. Between the trimmed V and J ends, which lost 2 bases and 7 bases, there was a span of 12 bases. This CDR3 is built from 15 residues. The chain's CDR3 is CASSLQMRENSPLHF. As DNA, the CDR3 is TGTGCCAGCAGCTTACAGATGCGGGAGAATTCACCCCTCCACTTT.

This chain uses TRBV12-5 with TRBJ1-4, with 9 bases lining up with TRBD1. Germline values: CDR1 LGHNT, CDR2 FRNRAP. This CDR3 has 22 amino acids. The trim removed 2 bases at V and 7 bases at J, leaving 26 bases unmatched. The CDR3 nucleotides read TGTGCTAGTGGTTTGACGCTCGAATACGATAGTTACTGGAGACAGGGGGTTGAAAAACTGTTTTTT. Protein: CASGLTLEYDSYWRQGVEKLFF. Together with reference TRBV12-5 and TRBJ1-4, the CDR3 gives the full variable domain: DARVTQTPRHKVTEMGQEVTMRCQPILGHNTVFWYRQTMMQGLELLAYFRNRAPLDDSGMPKDRFSAEMPDATLATLKIQPSEPRDSAVYFCASGLTLEYDSYWRQGVEKLFFGSGTQLSVL.

The chain carries TRBV19 and TRBJ1-4; 7 positions match TRBD1. The J segment lost 5 bases and the V segment lost 7 bases, leaving 10 bases of the junction unmatched. The germline V gene encodes CDR1 LNHDA and CDR2 SQIVND (reference sequence). The CDR3 contains 15 residues. The CDR3 loop reads CASTLSRTGNEKLFF. The CDR3 DNA is TGTGCCAGTACCCTCTCTCGGACAGGCAATGAAAAACTGTTTTTT.

The chain combines TRBV7-6 with TRBJ2-3; D gene ambiguous. V was cut by 1 base and J by 0 bases, with 8 bases left in between. Germline V lookup: CDR1 SGHVS, CDR2 FNYEAQ. The CDR3 extends over 15 amino acids. CDR3 bases: TGTGCCAGCAGCTTAGTTCACTCTAGCACAGATACGCAGTATTTT. Its protein is CASSLVHSSTDTQYF.